This record covers a single T cell receptor (beta chain). This record comes from a study of shared clonotypes between healthy human individuals. V was pared by 5 bases and J by 9 bases, with 14 bases between. The CDR3 covers 12 residues. Germline lookup yields CDR1 GTSNPN and CDR2 SVGIG (reference sequence). Clones were sequenced by immunoSEQ multiplex PCR, and TCRdb holds only the in-frame ones, with some missing. Here the sample spans roughly 2 million clones, roughly 95% being singletons. The sequenced sample consisted of naive CD4+ T cells sorted from blood. Subset: CD45RA+ positively selected. This TCR was sampled from a young man in good health. The chain joins TRBV30 to TRBJ2-4, with a tentative D call TRBD1 (6 bases). The CDR3 DNA reads TGTGCCTGGGGCCAGGGGCATGGCATTCAGTACTTC. It codes for CAWGQGHGIQYF.